The entry that follows covers one T cell receptor beta chain sequence. The data originate from a study of control samples from healthy donors and cancer patients. Clones were read by immunoSEQ multiplex PCR, and TCRdb kept only the in-frame ones, dropping some. The data show under 150,000 clones, roughly 90% seen once. There are 12 residues in the CDR3. Germline V CDR1 and CDR2: SEHNR, FQNEAQ (reference sequence). The germline V and J ends were trimmed by 10 bases and 8 bases, with 12 bases remaining between them. This rearrangement joins TRBV7-9 to TRBJ1-6; D call uncertain. Specimen: PBMCs. This sequence was found in a man aged 50 to 59 with head and neck cancer. The DNA for the CDR3 is TGTGCCACTTCTGTATCCGATTCACCCCTCCACTTT. Residues: CATSVSDSPLHF.